Shown below are 32 T cell receptor beta chains from a single sample sequenced in a study of blood T cell repertoires in COVID-19. Libraries were prepared by immunoSEQ multiplex PCR; TCRdb keeps only in-frame clonotypes and omits some of them. The top ten hold about 3.2% of the sample, which has about 490,000 clones, roughly 85% seen once. The sample was peripheral blood. The origin of the receptors is a human donor in a cohort sampled during active COVID-19.

The J gene is TRBJ2-3, the V gene TRBV5-6, with D possibly being TRBD2 (6 bases). The CDR3 loop spans 16 amino acids. Germline CDR1 reads SGHDT; CDR2 reads YYEEEE. V was cut by 0 bases and J by 2 bases, with 13 bases left in between. The CDR3 nucleotides are TGTGCCAGCAGCTTGGTAGATAGCGGATACACAGATACGCAGTATTTT. Its protein is CASSLVDSGYTDTQYF.

The J gene is TRBJ2-1, the V gene TRBV5-1; 14 positions match TRBD2. With V trimmed by 3 bases and J by 8 bases, 7 bases remained unmatched. CDR3 size: 16 residues. Germline values: CDR1 SGHRS, CDR2 YFSETQ. The CDR3 region is CASSSTGTSGSYEQFF. In nucleotides, the CDR3 is TGCGCCAGCAGCTCGACCGGGACTAGCGGGAGTTATGAGCAGTTCTTC.

In DNA, the CDR3 is TGTGCCAGCAGTTATAGATACCTAGCGGGGGACTCCTACGAGCAGTACTTC. Protein sequence: CASSYRYLAGDSYEQYF. The chain combines TRBV6-2 or TRBV6-3 with TRBJ2-7, with TRBD2 matching over 10 bases. There are 17 residues in the CDR3. The germline CDR1 and CDR2 sequences are MNHEY and SVGEGT. J gave up 0 bases and V 3 bases, and 8 bases lay outside the gene matches.

The genes are TRBV7-2 and TRBJ2-4, with TRBD2 matching 13 bases. Germline loops: CDR1 SGHTA, CDR2 FQGNSA. V trimming: 4 bases; J trimming: 3 bases; junction bases outside the gene matches: 6. The CDR3 runs to 17 residues. Written as DNA, the CDR3 is TGTGCCAGCAGCTCCACTAGCGGGAGGGCCGGCAAAAACATTCAGTACTTC. Protein: CASSSTSGRAGKNIQYF.

The chain has TRBV15 and TRBJ2-5, with 7 bases identical to TRBD2. The CDR3 sequence is 13 residues long. The V gene end was trimmed by 7 bases and the J gene end by 2 bases; junction bases not matched to a gene: 4. Germline-derived CDR1 and CDR2 are LNHNV and YYDKDF (reference sequence). The CDR3 loop is CATTKGGQETQYF. In DNA, the CDR3 is TGTGCCACCACCAAGGGAGGGCAAGAGACCCAGTACTTC.

The V call is TRBV29-1, the J call TRBJ2-7; TRBD1 agrees at 9 bases. Trimming cost V 3 bases and J 5 bases; bases outside gene matches: 8. This CDR3 region has 14 residues. Looked up from germline, CDR1 is SQVTM and CDR2 is ANQGSEA. The CDR3 sequence is CSVDPGTGSNEQYF. CDR3 nucleotide sequence: TGCAGCGTTGACCCAGGGACAGGGTCTAACGAGCAGTACTTC.

The genes are TRBV9 and TRBJ2-5; 14 positions agree with TRBD2. The germline V gene encodes CDR1 SGDLS and CDR2 YYNGEE. The CDR3 covers 16 residues. Germline trimming cut 0 bases from V and 4 bases from J; bases unmatched to any gene: 2. CDR3 protein: CASSVAGLAGVETQYF. As DNA, the CDR3 is TGTGCCAGCAGCGTAGCGGGACTAGCGGGGGTAGAGACCCAGTACTTC.

V and J are TRBV7-3 and TRBJ2-4; 7 bases line up with TRBD1. The germline V gene has CDR1 SGHTA and CDR2 FQGTGA. This CDR3 region has 14 residues. With V trimmed by 5 bases and J by 1 base, 2 bases remained unmatched. The chain's CDR3 is CASSLQGAKNIQYF. In nucleotides, the CDR3 is TGTGCCAGCAGCCTACAGGGGGCCAAAAACATTCAGTACTTC.

This chain connects TRBV28 to TRBJ1-6, with D possibly matching TRBD1 (6 bases). Trimming removed 8 bases from V and 1 base from J, with 15 bases in between. The CDR3 length is 16 residues. Germline V gene data show CDR1 as MDHEN and CDR2 as SYDVKM. CDR3 amino acids: CASRAQGKSYNSPLHF. Written as DNA, the CDR3 is TGTGCCAGCCGAGCGCAGGGGAAGTCCTATAATTCACCCCTCCACTTT.

V gene TRBV5-8 combines with J gene TRBJ2-4; possibly TRBD2 for D (7 bases). This CDR3 contains 17 residues. V lost 1 base to trimming and J lost 1 base, with 15 bases between them. The germline V gene has CDR1 SGHTS and CDR2 YDEGEE. The CDR3 region is CASSLIRGASAKNIQYF. CDR3 DNA: TGTGCCAGCAGCTTGATTCGGGGGGCGTCGGCCAAAAACATTCAGTACTTC.

The chain carries TRBV28 and TRBJ1-2; unclear D gene. The germline V gene has CDR1 MDHEN and CDR2 SYDVKM. V lost 1 base to trimming and J lost 3 bases, with 3 bases between them. The CDR3 loop spans 12 amino acids. This chain's CDR3 is CASSLLYYGYTF. Here the CDR3 DNA reads TGTGCCAGCAGTTTATTATACTATGGCTACACCTTC.

The V call is TRBV9, the J call TRBJ2-1; TRBD2 is a possible D gene (6 bases). With 4 bases removed from V and 3 bases from J, the gap between germline ends came to 20 bases. Germline lookup yields CDR1 SGDLS and CDR2 YYNGEE. The length of the CDR3 is 17 residues. CDR3 in DNA: TGTGCCAGCAGCCCCGTCCGTCGGGCGGGACTCTACAATGAGCAGTTCTTC. It codes for CASSPVRRAGLYNEQFF.

V is TRBV5-1 and J is TRBJ2-2; 8 bases match TRBD1. V lost 4 bases to trimming and J lost 3 bases; unmatched junction nucleotides: 2. CDR1 is SGHRS and CDR2 is YFSETQ in the germline V gene. The CDR3 runs 14 residues. The CDR3 here is CASSLDRDTGELFF. The CDR3 DNA is TGCGCCAGCAGCCTGGACAGGGACACCGGGGAGCTGTTTTTT. The full variable domain, rest sourced from reference TRBV5-1 and TRBJ2-2, is KAGVTQTPRYLIKTRGQQVTLSCSPISGHRSVSWYQQTPGQGLQFLFEYFSETQRNKGNFPGRFSGRQFSNSRSEMNVSTLELGDSALYLCASSLDRDTGELFFGEGSRLTVL.

The rearrangement joins TRBV9 to TRBJ1-1; no reliable D call. Trimming removed 3 bases at V and 3 bases at J, with 6 bases between. The CDR3 covers 12 residues. CDR1 SGDLS and CDR2 YYNGEE come from the germline V gene. CDR3 nucleotide sequence: TGTGCCAGCAGCGCGGAGGACACTGAAGCTTTCTTT. Its translation is CASSAEDTEAFF.

This chain uses TRBV9 with TRBJ2-5; weak D call: TRBD1 (6 bases). Trimming stripped 3 bases from V and 0 bases from J, with 12 bases between. This CDR3 is 15 amino acids long. Germline CDR1 and CDR2: SGDLS and YYNGEE. CDR3 sequence: CASSARDIHQETQYF. Written as DNA, the CDR3 is TGTGCCAGCAGCGCCAGGGACATACACCAAGAGACCCAGTACTTC.

In nucleotides, the CDR3 is TGTGCCAGTAGTATAGCGGGAGCTTACAATGAGCAGTTCTTC. This sequence encodes CASSIAGAYNEQFF. J is TRBJ2-1 and V is TRBV19; possibly TRBD2 for D (6 bases). The CDR3 runs to 14 residues. The germline CDR1 and CDR2 sequences are LNHDA and SQIVND (reference sequence). V lost 1 base and J lost 4, with 8 bases in between.

This chain connects TRBV27 to TRBJ2-2, with D possibly being TRBD2 (6 bases). Trimming removed 6 bases from V and 4 bases from J, with 12 bases in between. CDR1 is MNHEY and CDR2 is SMNVEV in the germline V gene (reference sequence). This CDR3 region has 14 residues. CDR3 nucleotide sequence: TGTGCCAGCAGGGCAGCGGGTCCCACCGGGGAGCTGTTTTTT. Amino acids: CASRAAGPTGELFF.

The chain links TRBV7-2 to TRBJ2-7; D perhaps matches TRBD1 (6 bases). Looked up from germline, CDR1 is SGHTA and CDR2 is FQGNSA. The CDR3 loop spans 15 amino acids. Trimming took off 6 bases at V and 1 base at J, with 16 bases between the two ends. This CDR3 reads CASSPAIQGSYEQYF. The CDR3 DNA sequence: TGTGCCAGCAGTCCCGCTATACAGGGTTCCTACGAGCAGTACTTC.

This sequence joins TRBV19 and TRBJ1-2, with 8 positions matching TRBD1. Trimming at V came to 4 bases and at J to 4 bases, leaving 11 bases not matched to a gene. CDR1 is LNHDA and CDR2 is SQIVND in the germline V gene (reference sequence). The CDR3 runs to 16 residues. The CDR3 DNA follows: TGTGCCAGTAGTACCATGACAGGGGCCCTCCTCTATGGCTACACCTTC. Amino acids: CASSTMTGALLYGYTF.

As DNA, the CDR3 is TGTGCCAGCAGCGCCCGTGGGGGGGGCGCGGACGAGCAGTACTTC. Translated: CASSARGGGADEQYF. The chain employs TRBV2 and TRBJ2-7; maybe TRBD2 (7 bases). The CDR3 covers 15 residues. Germline values: CDR1 SNHLY, CDR2 FYNNEI. Deletions cut 6 bases from V and 5 bases from J, with 20 bases between.

V usage is TRBV7-9 and J usage is TRBJ1-1; perhaps TRBD1 as D (6 bases). Germline CDR1 is SEHNR and CDR2 is FQNEAQ (reference sequence). The CDR3 length is 17 residues. Trimming stripped 4 bases from V and 5 bases from J, with 23 bases between. The CDR3 DNA follows: TGTGCCAGCAGCTCCAGACAGGCAACCCTAAGGGATACTGAAGCTTTCTTT. Its translation is CASSSRQATLRDTEAFF.

V and J are TRBV5-6 and TRBJ1-1; D remains unclear. The CDR3 runs 12 residues. Germline CDR1 and CDR2: SGHDT and YYEEEE. Trimming pared 0 bases from V and 12 bases from J, leaving 12 bases between. The CDR3 loop is CASSLASGITFF. DNA for the CDR3: TGTGCCAGCAGCTTGGCCTCGGGGATAACTTTCTTT.

In its sample, this clone was seen a few times. This rearrangement joins TRBV19 to TRBJ2-7, with a tentative D call TRBD1 (5 bases). Deletions cut 0 bases from V and 5 bases from J, with 8 bases between. CDR1 and CDR2 from the germline V gene are LNHDA and SQIVND (reference sequence). The CDR3 is 13 amino acids. The CDR3 reads CASSIDRADEQYF. The CDR3 DNA is TGTGCCAGTAGTATAGACAGGGCTGACGAGCAGTACTTC.

This sequence joins TRBV4-2 and TRBJ2-7, with D possibly being TRBD2 (5 bases). The length of the CDR3 is 14 residues. Deletions cut 0 bases from V and 6 bases from J, with 12 bases between. Germline CDR1 LGHNA, CDR2 YNFKEQ. The CDR3 DNA follows: TGTGCCAGCAGCCAAGAAAGGGAAGGGAGCGAGCAGTACTTC. This translates into CASSQEREGSEQYF.

This sequence joins TRBV5-8 and TRBJ1-4; 11 bases fit TRBD1. The CDR3 has 14 amino acids. With 4 bases clipped from V and 5 bases from J, the junction kept 1 base outside the gene matches. Looked up from germline, CDR1 is SGHTS and CDR2 is YDEGEE. The CDR3 bases are TGTGCCAGCAGCCGGGACAGGGGGAATGAAAAACTGTTTTTT. Translated, it gives CASSRDRGNEKLFF. The complete variable domain, with remaining parts taken from reference TRBV5-8 and TRBJ1-4, reads EAGVTQSPTHLIKTRGQQATLRCSPISGHTSVYWYQQALGLGLQFLLWYDEGEERNRGNFPPRFSGRQFPNYSSELNVNALELEDSALYLCASSRDRGNEKLFFGSGTQLSVL.

V usage is TRBV5-4 and J usage is TRBJ2-7; TRBD2 is a possible D gene (6 bases). Trimming stripped 3 bases from V and 2 bases from J, with 18 bases between. CDR3 size: 16 residues. Germline V lookup: CDR1 SGHNT, CDR2 YYREEE (reference sequence). CDR3 bases: TGTGCCAGCAGCTACTCCGGGACTTCGGGCGCCTACGAGCAGTACTTC. Translation: CASSYSGTSGAYEQYF.

The chain employs TRBV10-3 and TRBJ1-4; maybe TRBD1 (5 bases). The CDR3 runs to 14 residues. CDR1 is ENHRY, CDR2 SYGVKD, per germline. The V and J ends lost 6 bases and 0 bases respectively, with 8 bases between them. The CDR3 spells CAISPGPTNEKLFF. The DNA for the CDR3 is TGTGCCATCAGCCCAGGGCCAACTAATGAAAAACTGTTTTTT.

V is TRBV6-2 or TRBV6-3 and J is TRBJ2-2, with D perhaps TRBD1 (5 bases). The germline V and J ends were trimmed by 5 bases and 2 bases, with 18 bases remaining between them. The germline V gene encodes CDR1 MNHEY and CDR2 SVGEGT. The CDR3 length is 17 residues. The CDR3 protein is CASSNQGLRGNTGELFF. The CDR3 DNA reads TGTGCCAGCAGTAACCAGGGTCTAAGGGGTAACACCGGGGAGCTGTTTTTT.

A word on this clone: In the same sample, other DNA sequences code for this CDR3. The chain uses TRBV15 and TRBJ2-3; D is possibly TRBD2 (6 bases). V was shortened by 1 base and J by 1 base, with 6 bases between the two germline ends. The germline CDR1 and CDR2 sequences are LNHNV and YYDKDF (reference sequence). The CDR3 spans 14 residues. The CDR3 here is CATSRGEGTDTQYF. DNA of the CDR3: TGTGCCACCAGCAGAGGGGAGGGCACAGATACGCAGTATTTT.

The V call is TRBV12-5, the J call TRBJ2-3; 14 bases line up with TRBD2. Germline CDR1 LGHNT, CDR2 FRNRAP. The junction had 10 bases not matched to a gene; V was cut back by 6 bases and J by 8 bases. The CDR3 has 16 amino acids. The DNA of the CDR3 is TGTGCTAGTGGGCCGCCGGGACTAGCGGGAGTTGGTACGCAGTATTTT. It translates to CASGPPGLAGVGTQYF.

The genes are TRBV4-1 and TRBJ2-1, with TRBD2 matching over 10 bases. The CDR3 has 15 residues. The germline gives CDR1 MGHRA, CDR2 YSYEKL. The J segment lost 2 bases and the V segment lost 4 bases, leaving 2 bases of the junction unmatched. CDR3 loop: CASSPGLATYNEQFF. CDR3 DNA: TGCGCCAGCAGCCCGGGACTAGCGACCTACAATGAGCAGTTCTTC.

The V call is TRBV5-8, the J call TRBJ2-5; 8 positions agree with TRBD1. Germline-derived CDR1 and CDR2 are SGHTS and YDEGEE. Losses at the gene ends were 4 bases for V and 4 bases for J; bases not matched to a gene: 12. CDR3 size: 16 residues. CDR3 loop: CASSQLLGQGVETQYF. The CDR3 DNA sequence: TGTGCCAGCAGCCAATTGCTCGGACAGGGAGTAGAGACCCAGTACTTC. Based on the CDR3 plus reference TRBV5-8 and TRBJ2-5, the full variable domain is EAGVTQSPTHLIKTRGQQATLRCSPISGHTSVYWYQQALGLGLQFLLWYDEGEERNRGNFPPRFSGRQFPNYSSELNVNALELEDSALYLCASSQLLGQGVETQYFGPGTRLLVL.